The TCR beta chain described here comes from a study of spatial heterogeneity in lung cancer. On this clonotype itself: The germline gene is not matched at one end of the junction; a read error may be the cause.

Unique molecular identifiers tagged every individual TCR cDNA molecule. TCRdb ran MiXCR on the 5' RACE reads and lists one entry per CDR3 protein. The sample includes about 82,000 distinct CDR3 sequences, 10% to 15% of them seen just once. Time point described: sample taken at primary tumor resection. Whole RNA, isolated from tumor, nontumor lung or frozen PBMC, was sequenced without prior sorting. The V gene's germline CDR1 is DFQATT and CDR2 SNEGSKA (reference sequence). This CDR3 is built from 15 residues. The chain is built from TRBV20-1 and TRBJ1-6; D possibly corresponds to TRBD1 (6 bases). The source is a male donor with early-stage non-small cell lung cancer. The specimen comprised PBMCs, sampled at surgery. This CDR3 is CSARVKGGYSSPLHF. The CDR3 nucleotides read TGCAGTGCTAGAGTTAAGGGGGGCTATAGTTCACCCCTCCACTTT.